The following is a T cell receptor (beta chain) sequence with its context. Clones were read by immunoSEQ multiplex PCR, and TCRdb kept only the in-frame ones, dropping some. Here the sample spans 75,000 to 90,000 clones, roughly 86% being singletons. The junction had 2 bases not matched to a gene; V was cut back by 4 bases and J by 0 bases. The CDR3 is 16 residues long. Germline V gene sequence: CDR1 MNHEY, CDR2 SMNVEV (reference sequence). This sample was included in a study of blood T cell repertoires in COVID-19. As for the study in general: The cDNA or gDNA used as material had been derived from T cells, B-cell-depleted T cells, or PBMCs.

The sequence was obtained from a man aged 50 to 60 with active or convalescent COVID-19. Specimen: peripheral blood. The J gene is TRBJ2-5, the V gene TRBV27; TRBD2 matches at 13 bases. CDR3 sequence (DNA): TGTGCCAGCAGTTCCACTAGCGGGGGGGACCAAGAGACCCAGTACTTC. Its translation is CASSSTSGGDQETQYF.